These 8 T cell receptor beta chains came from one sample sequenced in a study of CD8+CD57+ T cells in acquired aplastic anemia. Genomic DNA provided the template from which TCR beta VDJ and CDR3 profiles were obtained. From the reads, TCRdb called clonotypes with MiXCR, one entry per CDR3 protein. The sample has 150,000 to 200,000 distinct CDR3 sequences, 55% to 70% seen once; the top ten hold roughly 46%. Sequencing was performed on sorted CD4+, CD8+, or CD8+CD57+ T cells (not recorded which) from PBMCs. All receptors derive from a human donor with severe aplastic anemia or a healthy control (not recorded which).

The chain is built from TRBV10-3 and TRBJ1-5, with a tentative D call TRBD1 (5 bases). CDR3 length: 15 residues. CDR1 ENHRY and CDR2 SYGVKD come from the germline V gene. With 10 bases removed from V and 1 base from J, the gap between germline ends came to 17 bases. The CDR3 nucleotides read TGTGCCACCCGGGACGAACTGGAGAGCAATCAGCCCCAGCATTTT. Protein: CATRDELESNQPQHF.

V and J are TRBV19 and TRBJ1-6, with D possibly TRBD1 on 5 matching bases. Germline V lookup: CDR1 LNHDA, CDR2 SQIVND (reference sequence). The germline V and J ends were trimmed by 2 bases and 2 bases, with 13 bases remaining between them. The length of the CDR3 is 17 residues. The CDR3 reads CASSISGKGAYNSPLHF. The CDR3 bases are TGTGCCAGTAGTATATCGGGGAAAGGGGCCTATAATTCACCCCTCCACTTT.

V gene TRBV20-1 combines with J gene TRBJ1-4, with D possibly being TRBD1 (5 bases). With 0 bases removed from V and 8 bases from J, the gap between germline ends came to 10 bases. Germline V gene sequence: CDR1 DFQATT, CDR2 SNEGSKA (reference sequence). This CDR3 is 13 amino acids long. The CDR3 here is CSAREAGLEKLFF. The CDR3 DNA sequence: TGCAGTGCTAGAGAAGCGGGGCTCGAAAAACTGTTTTTT.

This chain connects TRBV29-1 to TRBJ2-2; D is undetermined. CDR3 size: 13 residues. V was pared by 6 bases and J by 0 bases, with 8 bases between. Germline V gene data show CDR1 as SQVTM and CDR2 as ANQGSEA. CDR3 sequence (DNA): TGCAGCGTACAACAAGCGAACACCGGGGAGCTGTTTTTT. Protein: CSVQQANTGELFF.

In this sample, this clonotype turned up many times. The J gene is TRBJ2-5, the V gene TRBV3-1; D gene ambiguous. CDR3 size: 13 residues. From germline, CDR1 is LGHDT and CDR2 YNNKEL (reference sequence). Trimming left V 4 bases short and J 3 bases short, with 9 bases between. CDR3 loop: CASSPVYEETQYF. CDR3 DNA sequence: TGTGCCAGCAGCCCGGTGTATGAAGAGACCCAGTACTTC.

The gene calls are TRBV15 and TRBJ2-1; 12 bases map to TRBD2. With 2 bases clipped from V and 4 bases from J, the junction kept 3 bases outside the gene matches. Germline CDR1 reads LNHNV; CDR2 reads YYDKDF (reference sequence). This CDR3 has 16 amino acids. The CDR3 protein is CATSRTGLAGYNEQFF. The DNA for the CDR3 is TGTGCCACCAGCAGAACTGGACTAGCGGGGTACAATGAGCAGTTCTTC.

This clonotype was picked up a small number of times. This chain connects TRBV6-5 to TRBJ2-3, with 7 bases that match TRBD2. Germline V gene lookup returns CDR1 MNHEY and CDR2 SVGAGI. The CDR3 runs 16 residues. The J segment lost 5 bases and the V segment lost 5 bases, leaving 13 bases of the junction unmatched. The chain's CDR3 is CASSNPIVGGRDTQYF. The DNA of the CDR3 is TGTGCCAGCAGTAATCCCATAGTGGGGGGGAGAGATACGCAGTATTTT.

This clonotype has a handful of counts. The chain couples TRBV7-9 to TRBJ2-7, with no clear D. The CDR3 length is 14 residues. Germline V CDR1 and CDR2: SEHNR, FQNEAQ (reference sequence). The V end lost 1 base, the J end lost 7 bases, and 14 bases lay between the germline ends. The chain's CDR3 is CASSLGIESQEQYF. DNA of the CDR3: TGTGCCAGCAGCTTAGGGATAGAATCCCAGGAGCAGTACTTC. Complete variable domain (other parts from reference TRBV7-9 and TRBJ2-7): DTGVSQNPRHKITKRGQNVTFRCDPISEHNRLYWYRQTLGQGPEFLTYFQNEAQLEKSRLLSDRFSAERPKGSFSTLEIQRTEQGDSAMYLCASSLGIESQEQYFGPGTRLTVT.